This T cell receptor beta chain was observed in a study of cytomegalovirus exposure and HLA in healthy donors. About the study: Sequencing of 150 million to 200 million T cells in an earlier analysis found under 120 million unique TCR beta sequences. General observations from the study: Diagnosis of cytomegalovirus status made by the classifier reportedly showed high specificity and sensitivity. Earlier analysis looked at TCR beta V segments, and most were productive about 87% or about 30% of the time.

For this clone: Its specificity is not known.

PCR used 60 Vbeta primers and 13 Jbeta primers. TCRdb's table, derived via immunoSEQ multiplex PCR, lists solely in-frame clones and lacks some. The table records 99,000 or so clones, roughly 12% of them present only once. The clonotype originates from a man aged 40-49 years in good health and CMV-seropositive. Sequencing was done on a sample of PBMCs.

CDR3 in DNA: TGTGCCAGCAGTTTGGAGGGGCCCCCCACAGATACGCAGTATTTT. Translation: CASSLEGPPTDTQYF. The rearrangement uses TRBV27 and TRBJ2-3; tentatively, D is TRBD2 (6 bases). Germline CDR1 reads MNHEY; CDR2 reads SMNVEV (reference sequence). CDR3 length equals 15 residues. V was pared by 3 bases and J by 2 bases, with 12 bases between.